These 25 T cell receptor beta chains share one sample of origin, sequenced in a study of blood T cell repertoires in COVID-19. Repertoires were generated with immunoSEQ multiplex PCR, while TCRdb's copy carries only in-frame clones and drops some. This sample has over 150,000 clones, with roughly four fifths found just once. Sample: peripheral blood. These receptors all stem from a woman between 55 and 75 years old with acute or convalescent COVID-19.

The rearrangement links TRBV5-4 to TRBJ2-7; D is uncertain. Deletions cut 0 bases from V and 5 bases from J, with 9 bases between. Germline loops: CDR1 SGHNT, CDR2 YYREEE (reference sequence). This CDR3 is built from 13 residues. The CDR3 region has the DNA TGTGCCAGCAGCTTGGAACAAACCCACGAGCAGTACGTC. Its translation is CASSLEQTHEQYV.

The V and J genes are TRBV19 and TRBJ1-1; 8 nucleotides align to TRBD1. The CDR3 length is 14 residues. Trimming cost V 4 bases and J 5 bases; bases outside gene matches: 6. CDR1 LNHDA and CDR2 SQIVND come from the germline V gene (reference sequence). The CDR3 loop reads CASSNQGARTEAFF. The CDR3 DNA reads as TGTGCCAGTAGTAACCAGGGGGCGCGGACTGAAGCTTTCTTT. Full variable domain (missing parts from reference TRBV19 and TRBJ1-1): DGGITQSPKYLFRKEGQNVTLSCEQNLNHDAMYWYRQDPGQGLRLIYYSQIVNDFQKGDIAEGYSVSREKKESFPLTVTSAQKNPTAFYLCASSNQGARTEAFFGQGTRLTVV.

The J gene is TRBJ1-1, the V gene TRBV3-1 (or the pseudogene TRBV3-2); 7 nucleotides agree with TRBD1. The germline V gene has CDR1 LGHDT and CDR2 YNNKEL (reference sequence). V gave up 5 bases and J gave up 0 bases; unmatched junction bases: 3. This CDR3 region has 14 residues. CDR3 coding DNA: TGTGCCAGCAGCTATGGGACAGTGAACACTGAAGCTTTCTTT. Translating it yields CASSYGTVNTEAFF.

The gene calls are TRBV10-3 and TRBJ2-3, with TRBD1 matching 7 bases. The trim removed 0 bases at V and 0 bases at J, leaving 6 bases unmatched. The CDR3 has 17 residues. The germline V gene has CDR1 ENHRY and CDR2 SYGVKD. The CDR3 is CAISESQGGASTDTQYF. The CDR3 bases are TGTGCCATCAGTGAGTCGCAAGGGGGCGCAAGCACAGATACGCAGTATTTT.

This chain connects TRBV5-1 to TRBJ1-2, with D hard to call. CDR3 length equals 14 residues. Trimming stripped 4 bases from V and 2 bases from J, with 12 bases between. Germline V lookup: CDR1 SGHRS, CDR2 YFSETQ. Here the CDR3 DNA reads TGCGCCAGCAGCCTACCGGGAGACAACTATGGCTACACCTTC. Its protein is CASSLPGDNYGYTF.

This CDR3 is CASSISVGYNQPQHF. The CDR3 DNA is TGTGCCAGTAGTATCTCTGTCGGGTACAATCAGCCCCAGCATTTT. The chain has TRBV19 and TRBJ1-5; D not resolved. Germline V gives CDR1 LNHDA, CDR2 SQIVND (reference sequence). Trimming removed 3 bases at V and 3 bases at J, with 12 bases between. This CDR3 contains 15 residues.

The rearrangement joins TRBV6-1 to TRBJ1-2; 7 nucleotides align to TRBD1. The CDR3 totals 15 residues. Germline assignment: CDR1 MNHNS and CDR2 SASEGT. The junction had 6 bases not matched to a gene; V was cut back by 3 bases and J by 2 bases. CDR3: CASSERQGKNYGYTF. CDR3 nucleotides: TGTGCCAGCAGTGAGAGACAGGGAAAAAACTATGGCTACACCTTC.

The rearrangement uses TRBV5-1 and TRBJ2-5; tentatively, D is TRBD1 (6 bases). The ends were cut back, 5 bases at V and 5 bases at J, with 16 bases in the middle. The germline V gene encodes CDR1 SGHRS and CDR2 YFSETQ. The length of the CDR3 is 14 residues. This CDR3 is CASRVGASAETQYF. The CDR3 region has the DNA TGCGCCAGCAGGGTGGGGGCCTCGGCGGAGACCCAGTACTTC.

This chain uses TRBV30 with TRBJ2-5; 7 bases map to TRBD2. Germline V gives CDR1 GTSNPN, CDR2 SVGIG (reference sequence). The CDR3 length is 14 residues. Trimming took 1 base from V and 1 from J; bases not matched to a gene: 3. CDR3: CAWSGTSLQETQYF. CDR3 coding DNA: TGTGCCTGGAGTGGGACTAGTCTCCAAGAGACCCAGTACTTC.

This clone came up a few times. V and J are TRBV19 and TRBJ1-5; weak D call: TRBD1 (5 bases). Germline V gives CDR1 LNHDA, CDR2 SQIVND (reference sequence). The germline V and J ends were trimmed by 6 bases and 6 bases, with 18 bases remaining between them. The CDR3 sequence is 15 residues long. The CDR3 region has the DNA TGTGCCAGTAGCTTTTGGCAGGGTGCGTTTCAGCCCCAGCATTTT. It encodes CASSFWQGAFQPQHF.

The chain carries TRBV10-3 and TRBJ2-3, with 9 positions matching TRBD1. Germline-derived CDR1 and CDR2 are ENHRY and SYGVKD. The junction had 5 bases not matched to a gene; V was cut back by 2 bases and J by 2 bases. The CDR3 is made up of 16 amino acids. For the CDR3, the DNA is TGTGCCATCAGTGAGCCCACAGGGGGCCACACAGATACGCAGTATTTT. Translation: CAISEPTGGHTDTQYF.

This sequence joins TRBV19 and TRBJ1-1; 8 nucleotides align to TRBD1. CDR3 length: 14 amino acids. Germline trimming cut 3 bases from V and 4 bases from J; bases unmatched to any gene: 4. The V gene's germline CDR1 is LNHDA and CDR2 SQIVND (reference sequence). The CDR3 DNA follows: TGTGCCAGTAGTATGACAGGGGTTCGCACTGAAGCTTTCTTT. Translated, it gives CASSMTGVRTEAFF.

The gene calls are TRBV3-1 (or the pseudogene TRBV3-2) and TRBJ1-1; TRBD1 might be the D (5 bases). CDR1 and CDR2 from the germline V gene are LGHDT and YNNKEL (reference sequence). Trimming shortened V by 7 bases and J by 4 bases, and 16 bases separated the two germline ends. The CDR3 is 14 amino acids. CDR3 region: CASTWKSGGTEAFF. CDR3 sequence (DNA): TGTGCCAGCACCTGGAAGTCGGGGGGCACTGAAGCTTTCTTT.

The V gene is TRBV19, the J gene TRBJ1-2; D is uncertain. Germline V gene sequence: CDR1 LNHDA, CDR2 SQIVND (reference sequence). CDR3 length equals 14 residues. V was pared by 5 bases and J by 0 bases, with 10 bases between. CDR3 coding DNA: TGTGCCAGTAGTCTAGGTCCAGCTAACTATGGCTACACCTTC. This sequence encodes CASSLGPANYGYTF.

CDR3 bases: TGTGCCAGCAGCTTTAACAGGGGGGGAGGATCACCCCTCCACTTT. This gives the protein CASSFNRGGGSPLHF. The chain couples TRBV7-8 to TRBJ1-6; TRBD1 aligns across 8 bases. The CDR3 sequence is 15 residues long. V dropped 3 bases and J dropped 10; count of bases not matched to a gene: 8. CDR1 SGHVS and CDR2 FQNEAQ come from the germline V gene.

This clone was seen only a few times. The V and J genes are TRBV4-2 and TRBJ1-1; the D gene is possibly TRBD1 (5 bases). Germline V gene sequence: CDR1 LGHNA, CDR2 YNFKEQ. V dropped 0 bases and J dropped 8 bases, with 13 bases sitting between them. The CDR3 totals 14 residues. The CDR3, as DNA: TGTGCCAGCAGCCAAGAGCCGCCAGGGTCGGAAGCTTTCTTT. It translates to CASSQEPPGSEAFF.

J is TRBJ1-6 and V is TRBV4-2; the match to TRBD1 covers 8 bases. This CDR3 comprises 14 residues. The V gene's germline CDR1 is LGHNA and CDR2 YNFKEQ. J was trimmed by 9 bases and V by 3 bases; bases with no gene match: 4. CDR3 sequence reads: CASSQDRDLSPLHF. As DNA, the CDR3 is TGTGCCAGCAGCCAGGACAGGGACCTTTCACCCCTCCACTTT.

The count of this clone is one. The chain combines TRBV5-1 with TRBJ1-2; 8 positions match TRBD1. Germline lookup yields CDR1 SGHRS and CDR2 YFSETQ. V was pared by 3 bases and J by 6 bases, with 10 bases of the junction left unmatched. CDR3 length: 15 amino acids. DNA of the CDR3: TGCGCCAGCAGCTCCACCCCGACAGGGGTCGATGGCTACACCTTC. Translated, it gives CASSSTPTGVDGYTF.

This chain links TRBV4-1 with TRBJ2-3; weak D call: TRBD1 (6 bases). Deletions cut 0 bases from V and 6 bases from J, with 16 bases between. This CDR3 contains 16 residues. Germline V CDR1 and CDR2: MGHRA, YSYEKL. CDR3 DNA sequence: TGCGCCAGCAGCCAAGATCCGGACAGTCCTGCGGATACGCAGTATTTT. Translation gives CASSQDPDSPADTQYF.

The chain uses TRBV27 and TRBJ1-3; D ambiguous. The CDR3 covers 13 residues. V lost 6 bases, J lost 0 bases, and 6 bases lay in between. Germline CDR1 MNHEY, CDR2 SMNVEV (reference sequence). For the CDR3, the DNA is TGTGCCAGCAGGCTATCCTCTGGAAACACCATATATTTT. Translated: CASRLSSGNTIYF.

CDR3 nucleotide sequence: TGCGCCAGCAGTGATGGTGGCGGGGCTAACTACAATGAGCAGTTCTTC. Protein product: CASSDGGGANYNEQFF. The chain has TRBV10-1 and TRBJ2-1; weak D call: TRBD2 (6 bases). The CDR3 totals 16 residues. The V end lost 3 bases, the J end lost 3 bases, and 15 bases lay between the germline ends. Germline-derived CDR1 and CDR2 are WNHNN and SYGVQD (reference sequence).

This clone was recorded only once. CDR3 in amino acids: CASSLYGSGGTDTQYF. CDR3 DNA: TGTGCCAGCAGCTTATACGGTAGCGGGGGGACAGATACGCAGTATTTT. V and J are TRBV13 and TRBJ2-3; 10 bases are shared with TRBD2. The germline gives CDR1 PRHDT, CDR2 FYEKMQ (reference sequence). The CDR3 totals 16 residues. The ends lost 2 bases at V and 3 bases at J; junction bases unmatched: 5.

This clone was found once. The V and J genes are TRBV19 and TRBJ1-1; D not resolved. The CDR3 has 15 residues. Germline lookup yields CDR1 LNHDA and CDR2 SQIVND (reference sequence). The V and J ends lost 5 bases and 9 bases respectively, with 22 bases between them. The CDR3, as DNA: TGTGCCAGTAGTCCTCCATGGGAGCGGGCAGAACAAGCTTTCTTT. Translated: CASSPPWERAEQAFF.

The chain carries TRBV4-1 and TRBJ1-5; 8 bases align to TRBD1. The germline V gene has CDR1 MGHRA and CDR2 YSYEKL. J gave up 6 bases and V 3 bases, and 13 bases lay outside the gene matches. The CDR3 is 17 residues long. CDR3 in amino acids: CASSHKISDRESQPQHF. DNA for the CDR3: TGCGCCAGCAGCCACAAGATCTCGGACAGGGAGTCTCAGCCCCAGCATTTT.

The chain links TRBV6-5 to TRBJ1-5; TRBD1 might be the D (5 bases). This CDR3 region has 15 residues. The germline gives CDR1 MNHEY, CDR2 SVGAGI. V lost 7 bases to trimming and J lost 2 bases, with 15 bases between them. CDR3 DNA: TGTGCCAGCAAGAAAGGGGCGTCGGGCAATCAGCCCCAGCATTTT. Translated, it gives CASKKGASGNQPQHF.